These 25 T cell receptor beta chains originate from one sample sequenced in a study of post-analysis software for immune sequencing data. Study observations and caveats: There were five TRBV segments more frequent in patients than controls, and TRBV5-6, TRBV5-1 and TRBV20-1 were among them.

These receptors have no identified antigens. Researchers reported that TCR beta cDNA libraries carried unique molecular identifiers. A single record per CDR3 protein comes from TCRdb applying MiXCR to the PCR reads. The repertoire consists of 430,000 or so distinct CDR3 sequences, with approximately 37% occurring once and the leading ten covering approximately 7.6%. The sample was blood. These receptors all come from a girl aged 2 to 10 with multiple sclerosis.

The chain uses TRBV7-9 and TRBJ2-5, with 8 bases that match TRBD2. With 5 bases clipped from V and 5 bases from J, the junction kept 7 bases outside the gene matches. Germline V gene data show CDR1 as SEHNR and CDR2 as FQNEAQ (reference sequence). The CDR3 length is 14 residues. The CDR3 nucleotides are TGTGCCAGCAGCCCCCGGGGGGGCGGTGAGACCCAGTACTTC. It encodes CASSPRGGGETQYF.

This chain connects TRBV12-3 or TRBV12-4 to TRBJ2-7; D gene uncertain. V lost 3 bases and J 2 bases, leaving 14 bases between the germline ends. The CDR3 runs to 15 residues. The CDR3 loop reads CASSFGRKGPYEQYF. CDR3 DNA sequence: TGTGCCAGCAGTTTCGGACGTAAAGGACCCTACGAGCAGTACTTC.

This chain joins TRBV7-2 and TRBJ2-3, with 7 bases matching TRBD1. The V gene end was trimmed by 0 bases and the J gene end by 0 bases; junction bases not matched to a gene: 3. Germline CDR1 reads SGHTA; CDR2 reads FQGNSA. The CDR3 contains 16 residues. The CDR3 here is CASSLAGQISTDTQYF. DNA of the CDR3: TGTGCCAGCAGCTTAGCGGGACAGATCAGCACAGATACGCAGTATTTT.

The rearrangement joins TRBV7-9 to TRBJ1-1, with 8 bases fitting TRBD1. Germline assignment: CDR1 SEHNR and CDR2 FQNEAQ (reference sequence). V dropped 5 bases and J dropped 2; count of bases not matched to a gene: 7. There are 15 residues in the CDR3. The CDR3 spells CASSNNQGANTEAFF. The CDR3 DNA reads as TGTGCCAGCAGCAACAACCAGGGGGCAAACACTGAAGCTTTCTTT.

The genes are TRBV4-1 and TRBJ2-1; 13 bases are shared with TRBD2. The CDR3 consists of 17 residues. With V trimmed by 4 bases and J by 3 bases, 6 bases remained unmatched. Germline CDR1 MGHRA, CDR2 YSYEKL. The CDR3 reads CASSPTSGGAVYNEQFF. For the CDR3, the DNA is TGCGCCAGCAGCCCCACTAGCGGGGGGGCGGTCTACAATGAGCAGTTCTTC.

The chain carries TRBV9 and TRBJ2-2; TRBD2 matches 8 bases. V shed 0 bases and J 3 bases; nucleotides not matched to a gene: 10. Germline-derived CDR1 and CDR2 are SGDLS and YYNGEE. This CDR3 has 18 amino acids. CDR3 sequence reads: CASSVATASGYDTGELFF. The CDR3 bases are TGTGCCAGCAGCGTAGCTACAGCTAGCGGGTACGACACCGGGGAGCTGTTTTTT.

The chain couples TRBV9 to TRBJ2-7, with D uncertain. CDR3 length equals 14 residues. CDR1 is SGDLS and CDR2 is YYNGEE in the germline V gene. Trimming left V 0 bases short and J 2 bases short, with 9 bases between. CDR3 sequence (DNA): TGTGCCAGCAGCGTAGAGAACAGCCCCTACGAGCAGTACTTC. It yields the protein CASSVENSPYEQYF.

V usage is TRBV7-6 and J usage is TRBJ2-1; the D gene is possibly TRBD2 (5 bases). The CDR3 totals 15 residues. From germline, CDR1 is SGHVS and CDR2 FNYEAQ. V was pared by 3 bases and J by 5 bases, with 14 bases between. The CDR3 nucleotides read TGTGCCAGCAGCTTGGCTGACTATTCTGACAATGAGCAGTTCTTC. The encoded protein is CASSLADYSDNEQFF.

The gene calls are TRBV29-1 and TRBJ2-1; TRBD2 matches 8 bases. The CDR3 totals 14 residues. The germline V gene has CDR1 SQVTM and CDR2 ANQGSEA. With V trimmed by 3 bases and J by 8 bases, 9 bases remained unmatched. CDR3 sequence: CSVDWTGGPYEQFF. The CDR3 nucleotides are TGCAGCGTTGATTGGACGGGGGGGCCATATGAGCAGTTCTTC.

This clonotype has more than one count but fewer than ten. This chain uses TRBV4-2 with TRBJ2-7; D not certain. Trimming took off 4 bases at V and 4 bases at J, with 14 bases between the two ends. This CDR3 has 14 residues. Per germline, CDR1 LGHNA and CDR2 YNFKEQ. This chain's CDR3 is CASSPRVAEYEQYF. The CDR3 nucleotides read TGTGCCAGCAGCCCTCGAGTGGCAGAATACGAGCAGTACTTC.

The V call is TRBV27, the J call TRBJ2-6, with a possible D match to TRBD2 (6 bases). The V end was cut by 3 bases, the J end by 2 bases, with 11 bases between. The CDR3 has 16 residues. Germline V lookup: CDR1 MNHEY, CDR2 SMNVEV (reference sequence). The CDR3 coding sequence is TGTGCCAGCAGTTTTTGGAGGGGTACTGGGGCCAACGTCCTGACTTTC. As protein: CASSFWRGTGANVLTF.

This chain joins TRBV29-1 and TRBJ2-1; 11 nucleotides align to TRBD2. Looked up from germline, CDR1 is SQVTM and CDR2 is ANQGSEA. Trimming took 5 bases from V and 0 from J; bases not matched to a gene: 15. The CDR3 consists of 19 residues. CDR3 sequence (DNA): TGCAGCGTTCCCCGACGGCTAGCGGGGGGACCAAGCTCCTACAATGAGCAGTTCTTC. Translation gives CSVPRRLAGGPSSYNEQFF.

The chain joins TRBV13 to TRBJ2-7, with D possibly matching TRBD2 (6 bases). The CDR3 has 13 residues. The germline CDR1 and CDR2 sequences are PRHDT and FYEKMQ (reference sequence). The germline V and J ends were trimmed by 5 bases and 1 base, with 9 bases remaining between them. The CDR3 spells CASSPRESYEQYF. CDR3 in DNA: TGTGCCAGCAGCCCTCGGGAGTCCTACGAGCAGTACTTC.

This clonotype has a single count. The V gene is TRBV15, the J gene TRBJ2-7; the D is unclear. The CDR3 runs to 11 residues. The V gene's germline CDR1 is LNHNV and CDR2 YYDKDF (reference sequence). Trimming cost V 11 bases and J 6 bases, with 14 bases left between them. The CDR3, as DNA: TGTGCCGCCGGTAAGGTCAGCGAGCAGTACTTC. This translates into CAAGKVSEQYF.

J is TRBJ1-2 and V is TRBV29-1; D ambiguous. Trimming took off 0 bases at V and 3 bases at J, with 11 bases between the two ends. Germline CDR1 and CDR2: SQVTM and ANQGSEA. This CDR3 spans 14 amino acids. The CDR3 sequence: CSVEDPKGYYGYTF. CDR3 nucleotide sequence: TGCAGCGTTGAAGACCCGAAGGGTTACTATGGCTACACCTTC. The full variable domain, completed using reference TRBV29-1 and TRBJ1-2, is SAVISQKPSRDICQRGTSLTIQCQVDSQVTMMFWYRQQPGQSLTLIATANQGSEATYESGFVIDKFPISRPNLTFSTLTVSNMSPEDSSIYLCSVEDPKGYYGYTFGSGTRLTVV.

V and J are TRBV25-1 and TRBJ2-5, with 7 nucleotides matching TRBD2. The V gene end was trimmed by 4 bases and the J gene end by 3 bases; junction bases not matched to a gene: 8. The CDR3 has 15 amino acids. The germline V gene has CDR1 MGHDK and CDR2 SYGVNS. The CDR3 nucleotides read TGTGCCAGCAGTGGCCTAGCGGTTTTAGAAGAGACCCAGTACTTC. It codes for CASSGLAVLEETQYF.

This clonotype showed up just a few times. The chain joins TRBV20-1 to TRBJ2-1; TRBD1 agrees at 10 bases. Trimming took 6 bases from V and 6 from J; bases not matched to a gene: 8. The CDR3 loop spans 14 amino acids. The germline gives CDR1 DFQATT, CDR2 SNEGSKA (reference sequence). CDR3 in amino acids: CSATGQGVVNEQFF. The CDR3 DNA sequence: TGCAGTGCGACAGGACAGGGGGTGGTCAATGAGCAGTTCTTC.

This chain connects TRBV14 to TRBJ2-5; no reliable D call. Between the trimmed V and J ends, which lost 8 bases and 4 bases, there was a span of 14 bases. Germline V CDR1 and CDR2: SGHDN, FVKESK. The CDR3 length is 13 residues. The CDR3 DNA reads TGTGCCAGCTGTATTTACGGTCGAGAGACCCAGTACTTC. It specifies CASCIYGRETQYF.

The rearrangement joins TRBV5-5 to TRBJ1-1, with D perhaps TRBD1 (5 bases). The V end was cut by 1 base, the J end by 1 base, with 14 bases between. Germline CDR1 reads SGHKS; CDR2 reads YYEKEE (reference sequence). This CDR3 is 16 amino acids long. This CDR3 is CASSLHPGLGNTEAFF. DNA of the CDR3: TGTGCCAGCAGCTTGCACCCAGGGCTCGGGAACACTGAAGCTTTCTTT.

About this clonotype itself: The CDR3 end shows no conserved phenylalanine or tryptophan, and so a read error is likely. The J gene is TRBJ2-3, the V gene TRBV7-8; TRBD2 matches at 9 bases. This CDR3 comprises 18 residues. V lost 0 bases and J lost 0; bases outside the gene matches: 7. The germline V gene encodes CDR1 SGHVS and CDR2 FQNEAQ. CDR3 sequence reads: CASSLATSGSPSTDTQYL. In nucleotides, the CDR3 is TGTGCCAGCAGCTTAGCGACTAGCGGAAGCCCTAGCACAGATACGCAGTATTTG.

This clonotype was detected a few times. The chain uses TRBV10-3 and TRBJ2-1, with D perhaps given as TRBD1 or TRBD2 (5 bases each). Germline V gene sequence: CDR1 ENHRY, CDR2 SYGVKD. Trimming removed 4 bases at V and 9 bases at J, with 13 bases between. CDR3 length: 13 residues. The CDR3 loop is CAISAGAVGEQFF. CDR3 sequence (DNA): TGTGCCATCAGTGCCGGGGCGGTGGGTGAGCAGTTCTTC.

V gene TRBV5-1 combines with J gene TRBJ2-7, with 7 bases identical to TRBD1. CDR1 and CDR2 from the germline V gene are SGHRS and YFSETQ. The V gene end was trimmed by 9 bases and the J gene end by 2 bases; junction bases not matched to a gene: 20. This CDR3 is 17 amino acids long. CDR3 sequence reads: CANRITGVQYLPYEQYF. The CDR3 nucleotides read TGCGCCAACCGAATTACAGGGGTCCAATACTTACCCTACGAGCAGTACTTC.

The chain uses TRBV4-2 and TRBJ2-5; D call uncertain. The J call may be faulty, since TRBJ2-1 better matches the DNA end. From germline, CDR1 is LGHNA and CDR2 YNFKEQ. The CDR3 is 13 residues long. For the CDR3, the DNA is TGTGCCAGCAGCCAAGGAGGCGAGAAGACCCAGTTCTTC. As protein: CASSQGGEKTQFF.

This clonotype was counted a few times. The genes are TRBV10-3 and TRBJ2-5; D ambiguous. The length of the CDR3 is 15 residues. CDR1 is ENHRY, CDR2 SYGVKD, per germline. With 3 bases removed from V and 1 base from J, the gap between germline ends came to 12 bases. In DNA form, the CDR3 reads TGTGCCATCAGTGACCAAACACGTAGCCAAGAGACCCAGTACTTC. Its protein product is CAISDQTRSQETQYF.

J is TRBJ2-7 and V is TRBV12-3 or TRBV12-4; the D gene is possibly TRBD1 (5 bases). The CDR3 extends over 13 amino acids. V shed 3 bases and J shed 5 bases, with 11 bases lying between them. The CDR3 is CASSFRGCDEQYF. DNA of the CDR3: TGTGCCAGCAGTTTTAGGGGTTGCGACGAGCAGTACTTC.